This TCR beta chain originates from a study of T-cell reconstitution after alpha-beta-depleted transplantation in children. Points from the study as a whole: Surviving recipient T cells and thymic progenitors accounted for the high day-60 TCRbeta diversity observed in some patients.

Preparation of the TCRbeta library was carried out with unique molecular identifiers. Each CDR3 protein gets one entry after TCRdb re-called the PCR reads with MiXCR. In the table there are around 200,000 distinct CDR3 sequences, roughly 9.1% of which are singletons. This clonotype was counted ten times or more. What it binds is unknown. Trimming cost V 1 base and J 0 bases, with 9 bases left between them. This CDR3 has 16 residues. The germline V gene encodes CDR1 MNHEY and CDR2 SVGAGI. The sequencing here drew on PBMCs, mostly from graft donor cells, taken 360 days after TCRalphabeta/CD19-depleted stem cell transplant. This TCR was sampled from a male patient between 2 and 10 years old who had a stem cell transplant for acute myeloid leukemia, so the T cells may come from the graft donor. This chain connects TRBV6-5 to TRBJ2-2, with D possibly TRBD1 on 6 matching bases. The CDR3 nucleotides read TGTGCCAGCAGTTACTTGGGGGCTACGAACACCGGGGAGCTGTTTTTT. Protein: CASSYLGATNTGELFF.